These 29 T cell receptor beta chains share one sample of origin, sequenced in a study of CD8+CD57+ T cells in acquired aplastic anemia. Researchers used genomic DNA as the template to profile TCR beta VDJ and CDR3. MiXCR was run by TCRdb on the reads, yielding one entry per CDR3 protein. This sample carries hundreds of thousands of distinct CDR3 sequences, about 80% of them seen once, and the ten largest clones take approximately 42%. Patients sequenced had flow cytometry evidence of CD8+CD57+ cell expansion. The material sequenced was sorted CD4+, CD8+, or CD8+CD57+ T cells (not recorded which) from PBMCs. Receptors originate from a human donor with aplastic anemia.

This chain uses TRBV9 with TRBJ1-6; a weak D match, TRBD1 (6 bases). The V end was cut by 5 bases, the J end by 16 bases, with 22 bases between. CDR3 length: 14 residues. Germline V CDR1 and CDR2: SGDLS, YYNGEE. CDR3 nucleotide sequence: TGTGCCAGCAGTGCGGGGGGCACAGATACGCAGCTCCACTTT. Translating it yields CASSAGGTDTQLHF.

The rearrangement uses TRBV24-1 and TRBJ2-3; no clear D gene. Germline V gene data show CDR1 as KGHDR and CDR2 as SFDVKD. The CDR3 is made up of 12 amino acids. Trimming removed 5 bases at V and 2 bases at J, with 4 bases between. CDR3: CATSGTTDTQYF. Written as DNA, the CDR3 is TGTGCCACCAGTGGAACCACAGATACGCAGTATTTT.

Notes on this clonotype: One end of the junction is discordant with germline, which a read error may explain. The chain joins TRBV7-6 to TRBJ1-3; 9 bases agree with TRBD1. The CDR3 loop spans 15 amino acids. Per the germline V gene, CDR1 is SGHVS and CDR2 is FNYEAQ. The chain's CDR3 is CASSPTGGTGSTIYF. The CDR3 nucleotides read TGTGCCAGCAGCCCAACAGGGGGCACCGGAAGCACCATATATTTT.

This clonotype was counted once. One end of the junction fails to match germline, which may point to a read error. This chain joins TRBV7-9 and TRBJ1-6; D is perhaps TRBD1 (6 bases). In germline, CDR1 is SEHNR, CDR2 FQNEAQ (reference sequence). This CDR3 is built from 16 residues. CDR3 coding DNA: TGTGCCAGAAGGGGGGGGGAGGGCGGCTATAATTCACGCCTCCACTTT. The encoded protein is CARRGGEGGYNSRLHF.

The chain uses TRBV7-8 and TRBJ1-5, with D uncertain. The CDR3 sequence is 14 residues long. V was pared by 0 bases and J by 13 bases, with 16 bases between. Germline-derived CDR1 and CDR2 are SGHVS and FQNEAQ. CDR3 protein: CASSLAGSPDTQHF. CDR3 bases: TGTGCCAGCAGCTTAGCGGGTAGCCCCGATACGCAGCATTTT.

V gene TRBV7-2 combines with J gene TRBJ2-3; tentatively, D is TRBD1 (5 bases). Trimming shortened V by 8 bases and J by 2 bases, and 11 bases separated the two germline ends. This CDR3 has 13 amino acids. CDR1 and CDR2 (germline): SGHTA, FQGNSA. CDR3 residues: CASGKTDTDTQYF. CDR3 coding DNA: TGTGCCAGCGGCAAGACAGACACAGATACGCAGTATTTT.

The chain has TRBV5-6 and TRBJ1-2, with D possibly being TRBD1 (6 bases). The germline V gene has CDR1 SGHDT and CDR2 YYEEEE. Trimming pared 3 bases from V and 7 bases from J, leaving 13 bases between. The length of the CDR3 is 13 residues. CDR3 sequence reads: CASSSRDTGGYTF. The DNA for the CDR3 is TGTGCCAGCAGCTCCCGGGACACAGGTGGCTACACCTTC.

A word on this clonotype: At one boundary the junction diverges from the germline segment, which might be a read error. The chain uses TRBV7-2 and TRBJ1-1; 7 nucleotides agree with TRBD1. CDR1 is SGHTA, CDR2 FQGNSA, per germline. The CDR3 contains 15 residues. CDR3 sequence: CASRLGGTDKTEAFF. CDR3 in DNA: TGTGCCAGCAGGTTAGGGGGCACAGATAAGACTGAAGCTTTCTTT. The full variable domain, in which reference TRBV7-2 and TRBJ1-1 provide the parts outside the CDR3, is GAGVSQSPSNKVTEKGKDVELRCDPISGHTALYWYRQSLGQGLEFLIYFQGNSAPDKSGLPSDRFSAERTGGSVSTLTIQRTQQEDSAVYLCASRLGGTDKTEAFFGQGTRLTVV.

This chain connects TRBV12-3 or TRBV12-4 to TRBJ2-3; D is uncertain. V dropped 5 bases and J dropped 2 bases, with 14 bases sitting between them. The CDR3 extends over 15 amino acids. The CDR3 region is CASSPHRSYTDTQYF. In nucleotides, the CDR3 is TGTGCCAGCAGTCCCCACCGGAGCTACACAGATACGCAGTATTTT.

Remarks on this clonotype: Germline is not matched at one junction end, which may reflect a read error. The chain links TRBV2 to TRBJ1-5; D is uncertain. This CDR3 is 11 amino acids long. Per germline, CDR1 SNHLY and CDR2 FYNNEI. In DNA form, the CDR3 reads TGTGCCAGCAGTTTCACTCAGCCCCAGCACTTT. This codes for CASSFTQPQHF. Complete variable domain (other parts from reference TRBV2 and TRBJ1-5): EPEVTQTPSHQVTQMGQEVILRCVPISNHLYFYWYRQILGQKVEFLVSFYNNEISEKSEIFDDQFSVERPDGSNFTLKIRSTKLEDSAMYFCASSFTQPQHFGDGTRLSIL.

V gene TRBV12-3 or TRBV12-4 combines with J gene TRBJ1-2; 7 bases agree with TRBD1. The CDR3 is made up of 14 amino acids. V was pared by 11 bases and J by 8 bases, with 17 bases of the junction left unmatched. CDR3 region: CACTGDRDRRGYTF. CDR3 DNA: TGTGCCTGCACAGGAGATCGGGACAGAAGAGGCTACACCTTC.

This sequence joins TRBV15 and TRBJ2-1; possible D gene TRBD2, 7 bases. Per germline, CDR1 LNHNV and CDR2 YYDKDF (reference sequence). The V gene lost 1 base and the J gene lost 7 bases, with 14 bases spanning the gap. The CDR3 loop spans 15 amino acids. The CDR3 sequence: CATSRGSEGGNEQFF. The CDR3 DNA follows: TGTGCCACCAGCAGAGGCAGCGAGGGGGGGAATGAGCAGTTCTTC.

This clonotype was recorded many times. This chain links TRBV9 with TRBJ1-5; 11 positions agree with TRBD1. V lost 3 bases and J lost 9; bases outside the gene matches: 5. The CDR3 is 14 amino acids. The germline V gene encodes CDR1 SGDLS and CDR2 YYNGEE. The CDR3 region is CASSDGTGGRPQHF. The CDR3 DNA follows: TGTGCCAGCAGCGACGGGACAGGGGGAAGGCCCCAGCATTTT.

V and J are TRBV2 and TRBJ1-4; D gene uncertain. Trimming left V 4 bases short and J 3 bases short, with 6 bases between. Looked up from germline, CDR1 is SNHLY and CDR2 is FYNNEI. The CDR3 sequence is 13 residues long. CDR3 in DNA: TGTGCCAGCAGTGCCGAAGCTAATGAAAAACTGTTTTTT. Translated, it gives CASSAEANEKLFF.

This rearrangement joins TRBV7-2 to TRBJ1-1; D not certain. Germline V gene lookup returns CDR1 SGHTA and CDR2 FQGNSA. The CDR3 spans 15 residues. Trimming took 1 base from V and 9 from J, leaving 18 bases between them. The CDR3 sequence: CASSLDLAPNTQAFF. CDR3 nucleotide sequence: TGTGCCAGCAGCTTAGATCTGGCACCCAACACGCAAGCTTTCTTT.

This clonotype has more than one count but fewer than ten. For the CDR3, the DNA is TGTGCCAGTAGTATCCAGCAGGGGAACTATGGCTACACCTTC. It encodes CASSIQQGNYGYTF. The chain has TRBV19 and TRBJ1-2; perhaps TRBD1 as D (6 bases). The V end lost 3 bases, the J end lost 2 bases, and 10 bases lay between the germline ends. The CDR3 is 14 amino acids. CDR1 and CDR2 from the germline V gene are LNHDA and SQIVND (reference sequence).

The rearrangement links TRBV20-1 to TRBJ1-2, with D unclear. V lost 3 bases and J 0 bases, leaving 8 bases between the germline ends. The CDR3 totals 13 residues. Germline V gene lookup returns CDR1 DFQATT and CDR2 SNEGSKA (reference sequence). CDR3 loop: CSASDNTNYGYTF. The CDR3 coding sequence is TGCAGTGCTAGCGACAACACTAACTATGGCTACACCTTC.

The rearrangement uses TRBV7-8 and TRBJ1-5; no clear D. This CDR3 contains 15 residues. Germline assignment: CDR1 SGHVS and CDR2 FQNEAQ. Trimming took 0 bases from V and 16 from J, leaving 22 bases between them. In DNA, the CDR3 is TGTGCCAGCAGCTTAGCTGGAGGAGCCCATACGCAGTATCATTTT. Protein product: CASSLAGGAHTQYHF. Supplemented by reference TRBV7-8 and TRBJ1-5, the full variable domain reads GAGVSQSPRYKVAKRGQDVALRCDPISGHVSLFWYQQALGQGPEFLTYFQNEAQLDKSGLPSDRFFAERPEGSVSTLKIQRTQQEDSAVYLCASSLAGGAHTQYHFGDGTRLSIL.

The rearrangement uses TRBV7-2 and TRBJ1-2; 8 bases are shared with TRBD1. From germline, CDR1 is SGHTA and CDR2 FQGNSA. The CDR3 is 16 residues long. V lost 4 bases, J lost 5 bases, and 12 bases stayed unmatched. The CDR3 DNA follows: TGTGCCAGCAGCTCACGGGACAGGCGCTTTGAGTATGGCTACACCTTC. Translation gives CASSSRDRRFEYGYTF. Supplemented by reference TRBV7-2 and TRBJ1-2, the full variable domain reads GAGVSQSPSNKVTEKGKDVELRCDPISGHTALYWYRQSLGQGLEFLIYFQGNSAPDKSGLPSDRFSAERTGGSVSTLTIQRTQQEDSAVYLCASSSRDRRFEYGYTFGSGTRLTVV.

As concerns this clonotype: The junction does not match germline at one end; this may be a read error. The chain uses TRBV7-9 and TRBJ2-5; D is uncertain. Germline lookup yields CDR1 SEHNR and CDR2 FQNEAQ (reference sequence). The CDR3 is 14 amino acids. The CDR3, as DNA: TGTGCCACCAGCATAGGCAGCAGCCACGAGACCAAGTTCTTC. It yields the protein CATSIGSSHETKFF.

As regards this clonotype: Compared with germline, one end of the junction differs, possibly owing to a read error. CDR3: CASSLSGGPGTQYF. Here the CDR3 DNA reads TGTGCCAGCAGTTTAAGCGGGGGTCCCGGAACGCAGTATTTT. The genes are TRBV7-3 and TRBJ2-3, with 8 positions matching TRBD2. The CDR3 contains 14 residues. Germline-derived CDR1 and CDR2 are SGHTA and FQGTGA.

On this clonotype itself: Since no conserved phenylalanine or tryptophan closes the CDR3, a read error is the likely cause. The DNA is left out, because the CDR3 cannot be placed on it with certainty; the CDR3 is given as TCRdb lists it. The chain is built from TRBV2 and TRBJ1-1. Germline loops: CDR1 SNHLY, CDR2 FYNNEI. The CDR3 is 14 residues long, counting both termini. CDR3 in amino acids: CASGEGGTDTQDFA.

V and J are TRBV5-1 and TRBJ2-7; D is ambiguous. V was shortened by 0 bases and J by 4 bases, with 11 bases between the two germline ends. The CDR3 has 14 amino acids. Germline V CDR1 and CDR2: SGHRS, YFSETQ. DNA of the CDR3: TGCGCCAGCAGCTTGGCGGTGGGTCCATACGAGCAGTACTTC. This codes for CASSLAVGPYEQYF.

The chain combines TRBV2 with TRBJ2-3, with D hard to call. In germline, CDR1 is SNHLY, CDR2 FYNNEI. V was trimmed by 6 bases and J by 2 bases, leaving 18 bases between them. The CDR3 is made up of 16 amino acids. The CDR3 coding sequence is TGTGCCAGCAGCTTTCAGAGAAGCGATCACACAGATACGCAGTATTTT. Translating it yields CASSFQRSDHTDTQYF.

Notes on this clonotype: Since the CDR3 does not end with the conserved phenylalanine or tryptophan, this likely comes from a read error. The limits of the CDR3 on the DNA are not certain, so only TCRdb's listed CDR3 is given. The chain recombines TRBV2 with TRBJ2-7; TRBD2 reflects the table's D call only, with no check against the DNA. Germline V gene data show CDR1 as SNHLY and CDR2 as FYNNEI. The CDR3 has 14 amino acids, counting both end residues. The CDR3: CASSGRGLANEQYG.

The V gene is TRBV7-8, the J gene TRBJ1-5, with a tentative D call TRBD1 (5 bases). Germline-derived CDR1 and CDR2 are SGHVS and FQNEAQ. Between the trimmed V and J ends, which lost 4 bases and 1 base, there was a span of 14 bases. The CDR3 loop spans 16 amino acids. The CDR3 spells CASSSAGRWSNQPQHF. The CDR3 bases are TGTGCCAGCAGCTCCGCAGGGCGATGGAGCAATCAGCCCCAGCATTTT.

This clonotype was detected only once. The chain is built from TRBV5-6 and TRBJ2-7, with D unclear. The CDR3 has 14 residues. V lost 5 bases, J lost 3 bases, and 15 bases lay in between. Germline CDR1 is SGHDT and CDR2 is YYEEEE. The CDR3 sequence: CASSFPNNDYEQYF. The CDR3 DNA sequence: TGTGCCAGCAGTTTCCCCAACAATGACTACGAGCAGTACTTC.

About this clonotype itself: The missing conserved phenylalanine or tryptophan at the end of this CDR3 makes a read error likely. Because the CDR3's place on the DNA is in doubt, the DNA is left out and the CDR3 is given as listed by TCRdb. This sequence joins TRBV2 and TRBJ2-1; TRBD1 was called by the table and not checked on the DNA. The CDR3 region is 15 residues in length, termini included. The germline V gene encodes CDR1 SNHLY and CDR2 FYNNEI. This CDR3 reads CASGDGGTDTNDFFL.

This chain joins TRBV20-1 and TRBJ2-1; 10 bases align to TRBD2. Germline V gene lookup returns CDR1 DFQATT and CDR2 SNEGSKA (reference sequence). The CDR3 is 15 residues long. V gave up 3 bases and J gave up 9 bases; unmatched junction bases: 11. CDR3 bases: TGCAGTGCTAGGGACACCGCTAGCGGGAGTACTGAGCAGTTCTTC. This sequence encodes CSARDTASGSTEQFF.